This T cell receptor (beta chain) was obtained from a study of blood T cell repertoires in COVID-19. Overall study context: From the United States, Italy and Spain came samples of acute and convalescent COVID-19. The analysed material was cDNA or gDNA that came from T cells, B-cell-depleted T cells, or PBMCs.

After removal of 4 bases from V and 0 bases from J, the junction contained 8 bases not matched to a gene. Germline V lookup: CDR1 SGHTA, CDR2 FQGNSA. The CDR3 consists of 18 residues. Source study methods: Reference gene primers were amplified, and this amplification served to estimate nucleated cell counts. TCRdb's table, derived via immunoSEQ multiplex PCR, lists solely in-frame clones and lacks some. V and J calls and clone size are copied from that table; D and trimming were computed from the DNA. This repertoire shows some 14,000 clones, more than 85% found once; its top ten account for 40% to 60%.

The source material was peripheral blood. The chain carries TRBV7-2 and TRBJ2-1; TRBD2 aligns across 11 bases. The source of this sequence is a man aged 55 to 70 with acute or convalescent COVID-19. This chain's CDR3 is CASSSPTSGRTSYNEQFF. CDR3 in DNA: TGTGCCAGCAGCTCACCCACTAGCGGGAGAACCTCCTACAATGAGCAGTTCTTC. The full variable domain, with the rest looked up from reference TRBV7-2 and TRBJ2-1, is GAGVSQSPSNKVTEKGKDVELRCDPISGHTALYWYRQSLGQGLEFLIYFQGNSAPDKSGLPSDRFSAERTGGSVSTLTIQRTQQEDSAVYLCASSSPTSGRTSYNEQFFGPGTRLTVL.